These 5 T cell receptor beta chains share one sample of origin, sequenced in a study of blood T cell repertoires in COVID-19. Profiling relied on immunoSEQ multiplex PCR, and the TCRdb table lists in-frame clones only, not all of them. The sample lists about 270,000 clones; roughly 86% were seen once. What was sequenced was PBMCs or T cells enriched from blood (not recorded which). The receptor source for this set is a woman younger than 30 who had recovered from COVID-19.

The chain joins TRBV7-2 to TRBJ2-7; TRBD2 matches 10 bases. V trimming: 0 bases; J trimming: 5 bases; junction bases outside the gene matches: 7. The CDR3 extends over 16 amino acids. From germline, CDR1 is SGHTA and CDR2 FQGNSA. The CDR3 coding sequence is TGTGCCAGCAGCTTAGCGCCGAGCGGGAGGGCTCACGAGCAGTACTTC. It yields the protein CASSLAPSGRAHEQYF.

This sequence joins TRBV6-2 or TRBV6-3 and TRBJ2-1; 15 bases agree with TRBD2. The germline V gene encodes CDR1 MNHEY and CDR2 SVGEGT. After removal of 7 bases from V and 0 bases from J, the junction contained 10 bases not matched to a gene. This CDR3 has 19 amino acids. This chain's CDR3 is CASTPGLAGGQSSYNEQFF. The DNA of the CDR3 is TGTGCCAGCACCCCAGGACTAGCGGGAGGGCAGAGCTCCTACAATGAGCAGTTCTTC.

V is TRBV21-1 and J is TRBJ2-1; the table's D call, TRBD2, has no DNA check behind it. TRBV21-1 is marked as a pseudogene. CDR3 size: 22 residues. The CDR3 nucleotides read TGTGCCAGCAGCAAAGACTTGTCCCTCGGTAGCGGGGGCTGTAGCTCCTACAATGAGCAGTTCTTC. Translation: CASSKDLSLGSGGCSSYNEQFF.

V is TRBV21-1 and J is TRBJ2-7; TRBD1 is the table's D call, not checked against the DNA. TRBV21-1 is a pseudogene locus. CDR3 length equals 15 residues. The CDR3 DNA follows: TGTGCCAGCAGCAGTTATTTGGACAAGATCTACGAGCAGTACTTC. Its translation is CASSSYLDKIYEQYF.

The rearrangement joins TRBV27 to TRBJ2-7; a possible D gene is TRBD2 (5 bases). The CDR3 runs to 16 residues. V lost 0 bases to trimming and J lost 3 bases, with 15 bases between them. Germline V gene sequence: CDR1 MNHEY, CDR2 SMNVEV (reference sequence). The CDR3 DNA is TGTGCCAGCAGTTTATCTTCAGCGGTCCGATTCTACGAGCAGTACTTC. Residues: CASSLSSAVRFYEQYF.